The present T cell receptor (beta chain) was sequenced within a study of response to subunit inactivated influenza vaccine. V was shortened by 0 bases and J by 6 bases, with 3 bases between the two germline ends. This CDR3 has 12 residues. Germline CDR1 and CDR2: SGDLS and YYNGEE. TCRdb recomputed calls from the RT-PCR reads with MiXCR, one row per CDR3 protein. This sample has around 500,000 distinct CDR3 sequences; roughly 9.8% occur once, and the top ten carry 12%. This clonotype was recorded many times. The receptor's source is a man in his forties or fifties who received an inactivated influenza vaccine. Sequencing used PBMCs from blood, obtained more than 35 days after vaccination. The chain combines TRBV9 with TRBJ2-2, with D hard to call. Written as DNA, the CDR3 is TGTGCCAGCAGCGTAGCGTCCGGGGAGCTGTTTTTT. It translates to CASSVASGELFF.